The 7 T cell receptor beta chains given below trace back to one sample, sequenced in a study of cytomegalovirus exposure and HLA in healthy donors. The study ran its PCR with 60 Vbeta and 13 Jbeta primers. Data came from immunoSEQ multiplex PCR; TCRdb stores just in-frame clones and leaves some out. The sample holds 150,000 to 200,000 clones, 75% to 85% seen once. The sequenced sample consisted of PBMCs. These TCRs come from a man aged 18 to 29 in good health and CMV-seronegative.

This chain connects TRBV7-9 to TRBJ2-7; D remains ambiguous. This CDR3 is 13 amino acids long. Germline V CDR1 and CDR2: SEHNR, FQNEAQ (reference sequence). V was cut by 3 bases and J by 0 bases, with 6 bases left in between. CDR3 protein: CASSLSHSYEQYF. In nucleotides, the CDR3 is TGTGCCAGCAGCTTGAGCCACTCCTACGAGCAGTACTTC.

The V and J genes are TRBV5-1 and TRBJ2-3, with 9 bases aligning to TRBD2. Trimming cost V 4 bases and J 2 bases; bases outside gene matches: 5. This CDR3 has 15 amino acids. Germline loops: CDR1 SGHRS, CDR2 YFSETQ. CDR3 loop: CASSPRLAATDTQYF. The CDR3 nucleotides are TGCGCCAGCAGCCCTAGACTAGCGGCCACAGATACGCAGTATTTT.

J is TRBJ2-7 and V is TRBV6-5, with TRBD1 matching 8 bases. Germline assignment: CDR1 MNHEY and CDR2 SVGAGI. The CDR3 has 13 amino acids. V lost 6 bases to trimming and J lost 6 bases; unmatched junction nucleotides: 7. This CDR3 is CASSLGQVGEQYF. CDR3 nucleotide sequence: TGTGCCAGCAGCTTGGGACAGGTGGGCGAGCAGTACTTC.

This clone was detected a few times. V and J are TRBV5-6 and TRBJ1-2; D ambiguous. CDR1 and CDR2 (germline): SGHDT, YYEEEE. This CDR3 is built from 14 residues. V dropped 0 bases and J dropped 9 bases, with 15 bases sitting between them. Written as DNA, the CDR3 is TGTGCCAGCAGCTTGGTGGGAGGTTCGGGAAGCTACACCTTC. This sequence encodes CASSLVGGSGSYTF.

This clone was seen more than once but under ten times. The V and J genes are TRBV29-1 and TRBJ1-2; D gene uncertain. The CDR3 is 10 residues long. Germline assignment: CDR1 SQVTM and CDR2 ANQGSEA. The V and J ends lost 6 bases and 5 bases respectively, with 7 bases between them. The CDR3 protein is CSVDGYGYTF. Here the CDR3 DNA reads TGCAGCGTCGACGGGTATGGCTACACCTTC. The full variable domain, in which reference TRBV29-1 and TRBJ1-2 provide the parts outside the CDR3, is SAVISQKPSRDICQRGTSLTIQCQVDSQVTMMFWYRQQPGQSLTLIATANQGSEATYESGFVIDKFPISRPNLTFSTLTVSNMSPEDSSIYLCSVDGYGYTFGSGTRLTVV.

CDR3 DNA sequence: TGTGCCAGCAGCTCCCGGGGGGATGTCTACAATGAGCAGTTCTTC. Translation: CASSSRGDVYNEQFF. The V and J genes are TRBV7-9 and TRBJ2-1; 7 bases fit TRBD2. The CDR3 extends over 15 amino acids. CDR1 and CDR2 (germline): SEHNR, FQNEAQ (reference sequence). V lost 4 bases, J lost 3 bases, and 6 bases stayed unmatched.

This clone was detected only a few times. The chain carries TRBV2 and TRBJ1-1; D gene unclear. This CDR3 is built from 13 residues. V lost 1 base and J 5 bases, leaving 8 bases between the germline ends. Looked up from germline, CDR1 is SNHLY and CDR2 is FYNNEI. The CDR3 DNA is TGTGCCAGCAGTGAAGGGGGAGGAACTGAAGCTTTCTTT. This gives the protein CASSEGGGTEAFF.